This T cell receptor (beta chain) was captured in a study of shared clonotypes between healthy human individuals. The V gene's germline CDR1 is LNHNV and CDR2 YYDKDF (reference sequence). Trimming removed 1 base from V and 2 bases from J, with 9 bases in between. This CDR3 is built from 14 residues. On sorted subsets, replicate PCRs used 200 to 250 ng DNA, or 31,000 or so T cell genomes. Per the original methods: Filtering differed, since immunoSEQ gave only junction sequences and no quality scores. This table comes from immunoSEQ multiplex PCR, and its TCRdb copy is limited to in-frame clones, with some not included. For V, J and clone size, that table is used; D and trimming come from the DNA. The sample consists of fewer than 400,000 clones, around 72% of them appearing once. Findings and caveats of the study: In contrast to clonotypes shared by all four donors, non-shared clonotypes had lower generation probabilities.

As concerns this clone: As yet, its antigen is unknown.

This receptor was obtained from a man between 25 and 39 years old in good health. Sequencing was carried out using memory CD4+ T cells sorted from blood. Described subset: CD45RA-negative fraction. The V call is TRBV15, the J call TRBJ2-7, with D unclear. The CDR3 loop is CATSRGGAAYEQYF. CDR3 in DNA: TGTGCCACCAGCAGAGGAGGCGCGGCCTACGAGCAGTACTTC.